A selection of T cell receptor beta chains follows, all from one sample in a study of cytomegalovirus exposure and HLA in healthy donors. Assay used: immunoSEQ multiplex PCR; TCRdb lists only in-frame clones, some missing. The sample yields around 140,000 clones, 60% to 85% seen once. Source material: PBMCs. The receptor set was obtained from a female donor in good health and CMV-seropositive. Each CDR3 is given with its conserved first and last residue. The D gene is left open where the match is weak. The size of a clone is reported for some rows only, either as once, few or many, or as a class for expanded clones.

v_call	clone_size	j_call	d_call	cdr3_nt	cdr3_aa
TRBV2	few	TRBJ2-1	-	TGTGCCAGCAGTGAAAGTCGGAGCTCCTACAATGAGCAGTTCTTC	CASSESRSSYNEQFF
TRBV18	-	TRBJ2-7	TRBD2	TGTGCCAGCTCACTAAGCGGGAGGGCCTACGAGCAGTACTTC	CASSLSGRAYEQYF
TRBV19	-	TRBJ2-2	-	TGTGCCAGTAGTATAGATTCCATTGCCGGGGAGCTGTTTTTT	CASSIDSIAGELFF
TRBV18	few	TRBJ2-3	TRBD2	TGTGCCAGCTCACCAAGGGTCGCAGCGGGAGCAGATACGCAGTATTTT	CASSPRVAAGADTQYF
TRBV6-1	few	TRBJ1-6	-	TGTGCCAGCAGTTCTGGCAATTCACCCCTCCACTTT	CASSSGNSPLHF
TRBV4-1	once	TRBJ2-5	-	TGCGCCAGCAGCCTAGCGAACCAAGAGACCCAGTACTTC	CASSLANQETQYF
TRBV30	-	TRBJ1-4	-	TGTGCCGGAGGGATGTGGACCACCAAAGGAGAAAAACTGTTTTTT	CAGGMWTTKGEKLFF
TRBV28	-	TRBJ2-7	TRBD1	TGTGCCAGCAGTTTTGTTCCGGGACAGGGGTCCTACGAGCAGTACTTC	CASSFVPGQGSYEQYF
TRBV6-1	-	TRBJ1-1	-	TGTGTCACAGCGGATGAAGCTTTCTTT	CVTADEAFF
TRBV5-4	-	TRBJ1-1	-	TGTGCCAGCAGCTTACTGACAGCGATGAACACTGAAGCTTTCTTT	CASSLLTAMNTEAFF
TRBV7-7	-	TRBJ2-5	TRBD2	TGTGCCAGCAGCCCCCCCGGGCTAGCGGGAGGAGAGACCCAGTACTTC	CASSPPGLAGGETQYF
TRBV10-2	once	TRBJ2-7	-	TGCGCCAGCAGTGAGTCTAGGGGGCGCGGGGTTTCCTACGAGCAGTACTTC	CASSESRGRGVSYEQYF
TRBV11-2	-	TRBJ1-5	TRBD1	TGTGCCAGCAGCCAAGACAGGGGATCTCAGCCCCAGCATTTT	CASSQDRGSQPQHF
TRBV11-2	-	TRBJ2-2	TRBD1	TGTGCCAGCAGCTTTTTCAGGGGGCGGAACACCGGGGAGCTGTTTTTT	CASSFFRGRNTGELFF
TRBV6-6	-	TRBJ1-4	-	TGTGCCAGTTCCAGGGGCGGTACTAATGAAAAACTGTTTTTT	CASSRGGTNEKLFF
TRBV19	-	TRBJ1-2	-	TGTGCCAGTAGTATCCCAGGGTCTCACTATGGCTACACCTTC	CASSIPGSHYGYTF
TRBV6-5	-	TRBJ1-2	-	TGTGCCAGCAGCAATCACCAGCAGGGCTTCTATGGCTACACCTTC	CASSNHQQGFYGYTF
TRBV28	-	TRBJ1-1	-	TGTGCCAGCACGGGGGGCGGCACTGAAGCTTTCTTT	CASTGGGTEAFF
TRBV5-5	-	TRBJ2-1	-	TGTGCCAGCAGGCCTCGGGACTCCTGGAACAATGAGCAGTTCTTC	CASRPRDSWNNEQFF
TRBV14	-	TRBJ2-7	-	TGTGCCAGCAGCCAAGAATGGGGGGCCTACGAGCAGTACTTC	CASSQEWGAYEQYF
TRBV7-6	-	TRBJ1-4	TRBD1	TGTGCCAGCAGCTTAGGTCGAGGACAGGGGGATGAAAAACTGTTTTTT	CASSLGRGQGDEKLFF
TRBV5-1	-	TRBJ2-1	TRBD2	TGCGCCAGCAGCTTGGATCCAGCGGGGTACAATGAGCAGTTCTTC	CASSLDPAGYNEQFF
TRBV9	-	TRBJ1-2	-	TGTGCCAGCAGGGGAAACAGGGTTTATGGCTACACCTTC	CASRGNRVYGYTF
TRBV2	-	TRBJ2-2	-	TGTGCCAGCTGCCGGGAGTCGAACACCGGGGAGCTGTTTTTT	CASCRESNTGELFF
TRBV19	-	TRBJ1-5	TRBD1	TGTGCCAGTACCCCCTCCCGACAGGGGAAAGCCTCGTCGCAGCCCCAGCATTTT	CASTPSRQGKASSQPQHF
TRBV6-5	once	TRBJ1-1	TRBD1	TGTGCCAGCAGTTTAGCCGGGACAGGGAAGAACACTGAAGCTTTCTTT	CASSLAGTGKNTEAFF
TRBV18	-	TRBJ2-5	-	TGTGCCAGCTCACCACCCGGACAACAACAAGAGACCCAGTACTTC	CASSPPGQQQETQYF
TRBV5-1	-	TRBJ2-5	-	TGCGCCAGCAGCTTCAGTCAAGAGACCCAGTACTTC	CASSFSQETQYF
TRBV5-4	-	TRBJ1-1	-	TGTGCCAGCAGCTTGGGTCGGGGGTACACTGAAGCTTTCTTT	CASSLGRGYTEAFF
TRBV28	-	TRBJ1-2	-	TGTGCCAGCAGACAGGGCAGGAACTATGGCTACACCTTC	CASRQGRNYGYTF
TRBV28	-	TRBJ2-3	-	TGTGCCAGCAGTGCCTATGGGGCAGGGGAGACGGATACGCAGTATTTT	CASSAYGAGETDTQYF
TRBV4-1	-	TRBJ2-7	TRBD1	TGCGCCAGCAGCCAAGATCTGGGACAGGGAGGCTCCGAGCAGTACTTC	CASSQDLGQGGSEQYF
TRBV5-1	few	TRBJ2-3	TRBD2	TGCGCCAGCAGCATGCCTAGCGGGAGGGGAATCGATACGCAGTATTTT	CASSMPSGRGIDTQYF
TRBV6-6	-	TRBJ1-5	-	TGTGCCGGGGGGGCAGGGGCACATCAGCCCCAGCATTTT	CAGGAGAHQPQHF
TRBV5-6	few	TRBJ2-3	-	TGTGCCAGCAGCTTGATCGGAGATACGCAGTATTTT	CASSLIGDTQYF
TRBV7-3	once	TRBJ2-5	-	TGTGCCAGCAGCCCAGGGGGGCCAGGAGAGACCCAGTACTTC	CASSPGGPGETQYF
TRBV2	-	TRBJ1-1	-	TGTGCCAGCAGACTACAAGGTACCACTGAAGCTTTCTTT	CASRLQGTTEAFF
TRBV7-9	-	TRBJ1-2	TRBD1	TGTGCCAGCAGCAAGACAGGGGCGGCTGGCTACACCTTC	CASSKTGAAGYTF
TRBV7-6	-	TRBJ2-5	TRBD1	TGTGCCAGCAGCAACAAGGACAGGGGAAACCAAGAGACCCAGTACTTC	CASSNKDRGNQETQYF
TRBV19	-	TRBJ1-3	-	TGTGCCACCAGACTTACCGGCTCTGGAAACACCATATATTTT	CATRLTGSGNTIYF
TRBV5-1	-	TRBJ2-7	-	TGCGCCAGCAGCTTGGGACAGGTCTACGAGCAGTACTTC	CASSLGQVYEQYF
TRBV28	-	TRBJ2-7	-	TGTGCCAGCAGTTGGGGGGACTCCTACGAGCAGTACTTC	CASSWGDSYEQYF
TRBV5-6	few	TRBJ2-1	TRBD1	TGTGCCAGCACCGTGGGGCAGGGGGTGTACAATGAGCAGTTCTTC	CASTVGQGVYNEQFF
TRBV6-5	-	TRBJ2-7	-	TGTGCCAGCACCGAGGGCACGCTATACGAGCAGTACTTC	CASTEGTLYEQYF
TRBV5-1	few	TRBJ1-1	-	TGCGCCAGCAGCTTGGGAGGGCCCACTGAAGCTTTCTTT	CASSLGGPTEAFF
TRBV19	-	TRBJ1-2	-	TGTGCCAGTAGTACCCCCGACAGCCTCTATGGCTACACCTTC	CASSTPDSLYGYTF
TRBV5-1	-	TRBJ1-2	-	TGCGCCAGCAGCTCGCAGGGGAACAACTATGGCTACACCTTC	CASSSQGNNYGYTF
TRBV7-9	-	TRBJ1-4	-	TGTGCCAGCAGCTTAGTTGGCAGTACAAATGAAAAACTGTTTTTT	CASSLVGSTNEKLFF
TRBV5-1	-	TRBJ2-7	-	TGCGCCAGCAGCTTGGTGGCAGGGTACGAGCAGTACTTC	CASSLVAGYEQYF
TRBV30	few	TRBJ2-7	TRBD1	TGTGCCTGGTGCCGGGACAGTGCCTACGAGCAGTACTTC	CAWCRDSAYEQYF
TRBV30	-	TRBJ1-2	-	TGTGCCTGGACCATTGGTGGGGCCGGCTCCTATGGCTACACCTTC	CAWTIGGAGSYGYTF
TRBV9	few	TRBJ2-3	-	TGTGCCAGCTGGCAGGGGATACCCAGAGGTACGCAGTATTTT	CASWQGIPRGTQYF
TRBV6-5	-	TRBJ1-2	-	TGTGCCAGCAGTTCGAGCGGCCCAGTCTATGGCTACACCTTC	CASSSSGPVYGYTF